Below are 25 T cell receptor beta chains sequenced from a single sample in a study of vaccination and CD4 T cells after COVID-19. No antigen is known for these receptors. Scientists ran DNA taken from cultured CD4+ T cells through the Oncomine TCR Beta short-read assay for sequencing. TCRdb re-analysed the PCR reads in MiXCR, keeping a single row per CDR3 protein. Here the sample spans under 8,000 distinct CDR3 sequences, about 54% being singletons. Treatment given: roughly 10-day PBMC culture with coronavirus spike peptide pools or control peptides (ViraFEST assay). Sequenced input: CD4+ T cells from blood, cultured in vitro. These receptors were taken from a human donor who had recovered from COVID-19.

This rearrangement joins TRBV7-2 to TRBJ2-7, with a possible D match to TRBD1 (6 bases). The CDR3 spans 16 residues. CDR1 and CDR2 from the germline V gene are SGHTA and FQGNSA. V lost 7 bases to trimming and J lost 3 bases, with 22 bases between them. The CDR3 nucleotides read TGTGCCAGCAACTCGCGTGGGGGCGGCTTTGTCTACGAGCAGTACTTC. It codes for CASNSRGGGFVYEQYF.

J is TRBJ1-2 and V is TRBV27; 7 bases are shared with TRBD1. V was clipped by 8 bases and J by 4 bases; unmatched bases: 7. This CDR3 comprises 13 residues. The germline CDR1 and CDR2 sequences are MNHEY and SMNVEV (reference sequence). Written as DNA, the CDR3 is TGTGCCAGCTTTGTTTGGACAGGCTATGGCTACACCTTC. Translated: CASFVWTGYGYTF.

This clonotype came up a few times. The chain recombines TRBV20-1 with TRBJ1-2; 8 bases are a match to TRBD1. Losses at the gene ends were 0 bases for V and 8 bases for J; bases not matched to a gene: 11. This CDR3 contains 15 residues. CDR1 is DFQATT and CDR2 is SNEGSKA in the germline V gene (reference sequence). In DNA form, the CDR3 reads TGCAGTGCTAGAGATGATGGACAGGGAAATCAGGGCTACACCTTC. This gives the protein CSARDDGQGNQGYTF.

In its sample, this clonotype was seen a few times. The CDR3 DNA reads as TGTGCCAGTAGTATAGGGACTAGCTACACCGGGGAGCTGTTTTTT. Amino acids: CASSIGTSYTGELFF. V is TRBV19 and J is TRBJ2-2; TRBD2 matches 8 bases. The CDR3 has 15 amino acids. Germline values: CDR1 LNHDA, CDR2 SQIVND (reference sequence). The V segment lost 1 base and the J segment 3 bases; nucleotides outside the gene matches: 1.

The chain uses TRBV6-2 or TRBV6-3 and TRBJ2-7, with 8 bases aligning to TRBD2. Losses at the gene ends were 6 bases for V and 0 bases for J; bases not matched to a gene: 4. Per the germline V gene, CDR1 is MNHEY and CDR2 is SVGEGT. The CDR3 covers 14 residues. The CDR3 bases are TGTGCCAGCAGGAGCGGGGGTAGCTCCTACGAGCAGTACTTC. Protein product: CASRSGGSSYEQYF.

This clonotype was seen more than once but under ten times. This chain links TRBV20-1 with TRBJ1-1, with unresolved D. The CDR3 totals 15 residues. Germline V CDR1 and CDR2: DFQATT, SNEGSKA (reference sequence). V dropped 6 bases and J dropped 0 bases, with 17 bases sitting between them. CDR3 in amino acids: CSALRVRYMNTEAFF. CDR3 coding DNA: TGCAGTGCCCTCCGTGTCAGGTACATGAACACTGAAGCTTTCTTT.

CDR3 sequence: CSAKNSGGYNEQFF. DNA for the CDR3: TGCAGTGCAAAGAATAGCGGGGGGTACAATGAGCAGTTCTTC. The gene calls are TRBV20-1 and TRBJ2-1; 10 bases line up with TRBD2. The CDR3 runs 14 residues. V shed 6 bases and J 4 bases; nucleotides not matched to a gene: 6. Germline assignment: CDR1 DFQATT and CDR2 SNEGSKA (reference sequence).

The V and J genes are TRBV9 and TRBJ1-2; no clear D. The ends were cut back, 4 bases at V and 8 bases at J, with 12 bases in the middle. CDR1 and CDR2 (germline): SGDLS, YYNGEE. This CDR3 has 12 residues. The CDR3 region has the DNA TGTGCCAGCAGCCCCAGGATGGGGGGCTACACCTTC. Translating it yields CASSPRMGGYTF.

The CDR3 nucleotides read TGTGCCACCAGTGATGACAGACAGGGGGCAACTGAAGCTTTCTTT. It yields the protein CATSDDRQGATEAFF. The chain carries TRBV24-1 and TRBJ1-1, with 10 bases identical to TRBD1. The V gene's germline CDR1 is KGHDR and CDR2 SFDVKD. The ends lost 3 bases at V and 5 bases at J; junction bases unmatched: 5. The CDR3 is 15 amino acids.

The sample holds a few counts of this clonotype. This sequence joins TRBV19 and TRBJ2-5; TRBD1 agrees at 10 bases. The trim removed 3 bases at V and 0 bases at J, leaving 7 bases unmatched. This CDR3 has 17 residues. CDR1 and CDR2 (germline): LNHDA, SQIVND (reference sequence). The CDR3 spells CASSIATGGKYQETQYF. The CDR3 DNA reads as TGTGCCAGTAGTATCGCGACAGGGGGCAAGTACCAAGAGACCCAGTACTTC.

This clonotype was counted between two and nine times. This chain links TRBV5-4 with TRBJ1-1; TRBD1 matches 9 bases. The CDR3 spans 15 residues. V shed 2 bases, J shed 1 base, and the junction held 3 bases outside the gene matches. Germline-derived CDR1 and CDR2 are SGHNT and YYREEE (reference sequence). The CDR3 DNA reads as TGTGCCAGCAGCTTCGACAGGGGGTGGAACACTGAAGCTTTCTTT. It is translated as CASSFDRGWNTEAFF.

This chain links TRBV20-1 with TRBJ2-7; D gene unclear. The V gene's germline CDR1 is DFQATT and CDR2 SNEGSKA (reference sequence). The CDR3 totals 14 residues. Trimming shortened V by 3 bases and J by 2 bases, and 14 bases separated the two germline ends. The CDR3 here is CSASESLLTYEQYF. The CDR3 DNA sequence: TGCAGTGCTAGTGAGTCCCTCCTGACCTACGAGCAGTACTTC.

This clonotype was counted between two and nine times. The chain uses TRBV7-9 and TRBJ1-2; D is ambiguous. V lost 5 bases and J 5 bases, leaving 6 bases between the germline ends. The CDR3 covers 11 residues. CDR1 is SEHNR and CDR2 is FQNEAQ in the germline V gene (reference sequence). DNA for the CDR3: TGTGCCAGCAGCCACAATTATGGCTACACCTTC. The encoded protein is CASSHNYGYTF.

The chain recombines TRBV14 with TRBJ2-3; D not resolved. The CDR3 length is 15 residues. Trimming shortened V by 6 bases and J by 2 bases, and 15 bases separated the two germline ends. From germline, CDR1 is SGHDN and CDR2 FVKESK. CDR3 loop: CASSPVGLLTDTQYF. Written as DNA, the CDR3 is TGTGCCAGCAGTCCCGTAGGGCTCCTCACAGATACGCAGTATTTT. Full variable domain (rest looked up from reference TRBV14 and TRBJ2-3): EAGVTQFPSHSVIEKGQTVTLRCDPISGHDNLYWYRRVMGKEIKFLLHFVKESKQDESGMPNNRFLAERTGGTYSTLKVQPAELEDSGVYFCASSPVGLLTDTQYFGPGTRLTVL.

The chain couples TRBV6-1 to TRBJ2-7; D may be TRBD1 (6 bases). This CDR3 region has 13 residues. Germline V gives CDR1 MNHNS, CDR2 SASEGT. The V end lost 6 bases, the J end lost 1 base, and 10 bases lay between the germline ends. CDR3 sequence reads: CASRTGQSYEQYF. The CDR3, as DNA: TGTGCCAGCAGGACCGGACAGTCCTACGAGCAGTACTTC.

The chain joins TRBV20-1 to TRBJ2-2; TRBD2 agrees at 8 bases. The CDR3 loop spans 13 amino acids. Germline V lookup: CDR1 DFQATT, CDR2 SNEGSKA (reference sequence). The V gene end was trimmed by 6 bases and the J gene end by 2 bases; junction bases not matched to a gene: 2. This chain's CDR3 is CSAGTRNTGELFF. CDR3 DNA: TGCAGTGCCGGGACTAGAAACACCGGGGAGCTGTTTTTT.

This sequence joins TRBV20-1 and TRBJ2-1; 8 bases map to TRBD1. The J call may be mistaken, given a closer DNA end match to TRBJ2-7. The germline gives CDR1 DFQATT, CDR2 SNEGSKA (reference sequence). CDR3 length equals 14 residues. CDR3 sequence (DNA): TGCAGTGCTAGAGAAATAGGGACAGGTAACGAGCAGTACTTC. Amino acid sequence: CSAREIGTGNEQYF.

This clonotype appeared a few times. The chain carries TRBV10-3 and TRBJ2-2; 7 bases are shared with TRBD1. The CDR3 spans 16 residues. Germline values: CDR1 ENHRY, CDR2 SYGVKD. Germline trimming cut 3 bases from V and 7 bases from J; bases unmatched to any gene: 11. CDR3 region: CAISEDQDRLDGELFF. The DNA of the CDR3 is TGTGCCATCAGTGAAGACCAGGACAGGTTGGACGGGGAGCTGTTTTTT.

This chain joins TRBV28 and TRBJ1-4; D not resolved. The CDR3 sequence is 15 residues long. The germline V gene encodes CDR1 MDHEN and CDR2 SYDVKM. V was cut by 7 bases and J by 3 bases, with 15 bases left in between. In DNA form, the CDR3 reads TGTGCCAGCACGTCTCCAAGGACGGCTAATGAAAAACTGTTTTTT. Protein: CASTSPRTANEKLFF.

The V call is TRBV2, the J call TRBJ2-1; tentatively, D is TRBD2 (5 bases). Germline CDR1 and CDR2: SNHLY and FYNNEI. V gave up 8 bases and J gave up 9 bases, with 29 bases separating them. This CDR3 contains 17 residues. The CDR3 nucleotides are TGTGCCAGCGGGAATGAGCCGGGATTACGTTTTAAGGCTGAGCAGTTCTTC. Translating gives CASGNEPGLRFKAEQFF.

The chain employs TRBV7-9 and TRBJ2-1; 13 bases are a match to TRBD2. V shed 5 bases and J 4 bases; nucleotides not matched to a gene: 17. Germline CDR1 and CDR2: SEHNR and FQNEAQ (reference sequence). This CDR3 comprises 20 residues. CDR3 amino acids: CASSPTNRGLAGAPYNEQFF. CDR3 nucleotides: TGTGCCAGCAGCCCTACCAACCGAGGACTAGCGGGGGCGCCTTACAATGAGCAGTTCTTC.

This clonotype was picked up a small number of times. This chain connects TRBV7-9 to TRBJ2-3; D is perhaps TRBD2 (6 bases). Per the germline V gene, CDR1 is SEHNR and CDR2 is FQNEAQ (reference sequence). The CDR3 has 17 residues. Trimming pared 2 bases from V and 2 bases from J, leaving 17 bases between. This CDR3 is CASSLKGLAAYTDTQYF. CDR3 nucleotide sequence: TGTGCCAGCAGCTTAAAAGGATTAGCGGCATACACAGATACGCAGTATTTT.

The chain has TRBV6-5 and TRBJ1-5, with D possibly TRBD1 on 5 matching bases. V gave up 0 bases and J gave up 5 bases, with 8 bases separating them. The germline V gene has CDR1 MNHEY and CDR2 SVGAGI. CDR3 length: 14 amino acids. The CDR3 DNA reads TGTGCCAGCAGTTACTCTGACAGTTATCAGCCCCAGCATTTT. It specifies CASSYSDSYQPQHF.

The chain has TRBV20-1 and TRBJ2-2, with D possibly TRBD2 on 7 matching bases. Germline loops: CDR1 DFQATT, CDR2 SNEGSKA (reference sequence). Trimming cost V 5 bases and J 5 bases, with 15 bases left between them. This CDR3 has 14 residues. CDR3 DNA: TGCAGTGCTCCCGAGGGGGGGCTAACCGGGGAGCTGTTTTTT. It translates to CSAPEGGLTGELFF.

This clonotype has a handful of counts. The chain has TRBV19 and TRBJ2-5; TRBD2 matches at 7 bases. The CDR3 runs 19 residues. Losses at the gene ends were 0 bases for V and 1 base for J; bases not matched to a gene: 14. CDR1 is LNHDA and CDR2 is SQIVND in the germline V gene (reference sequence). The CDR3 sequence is CASSIDGEGIPGGQETQYF. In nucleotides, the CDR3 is TGTGCCAGTAGTATAGATGGGGAAGGGATCCCGGGGGGCCAAGAGACCCAGTACTTC.